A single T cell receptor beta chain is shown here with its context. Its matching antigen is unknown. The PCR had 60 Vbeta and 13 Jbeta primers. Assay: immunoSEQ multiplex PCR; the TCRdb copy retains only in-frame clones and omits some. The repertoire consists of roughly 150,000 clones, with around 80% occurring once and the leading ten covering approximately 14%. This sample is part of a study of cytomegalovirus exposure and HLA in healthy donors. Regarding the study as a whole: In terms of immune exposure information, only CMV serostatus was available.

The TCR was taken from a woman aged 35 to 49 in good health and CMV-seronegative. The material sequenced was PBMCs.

CDR3 protein: CASSNELLREQYF. CDR3 nucleotides: TGTGCCAGCAGCAACGAACTATTACGCGAGCAGTACTTC. This chain uses TRBV11-2 with TRBJ2-7; D call uncertain. Trimming removed 5 bases from V and 6 bases from J, with 14 bases in between. CDR3 length equals 13 residues. Germline V gene data show CDR1 as SGHAT and CDR2 as FQNNGV.